What follows is one TCR beta chain and its context. Its antigen is unidentified. An end of the junction does not agree with germline; a read error may underlie this. Three rounds of nested PCR, following a modified ARM-PCR protocol, produced the TCRbeta library. TCRdb re-analysed the multiplex PCR reads in MiXCR, keeping a single row per CDR3 protein. The sample records approximately 70,000 distinct CDR3 sequences, around 73% being singletons. RNA was extracted from bulk tissue without any cell sorting. The data derive from a study of tumor and adjacent non-tumor tissue in lung cancer. About the study: The patients, roughly 10 men and about five women, were roughly 31 to 80 with stage I to III disease.

Study-wide findings and caveats: Shorter survival was associated with higher TCR diversity in tumors. Tumor tissue had significantly higher TCR diversity than normal lung.

This CDR3 comprises 16 residues. The clonotype originates from a man aged 55-75 years with non-small cell lung cancer. Input material: lung tumor tissue. The J gene is TRBJ1-6, the V gene TRBV12-3 or TRBV12-4, with unresolved D. CDR3 sequence reads: CASSVAHGVGNSPFHF. The CDR3 DNA reads TGTGCCAGCAGTGTAGCGCACGGGGTTGGAAATTCACCCTTCCACTTT.